These 17 T cell receptor beta chains came from one sample sequenced in a study of CD8 T cells in Susac syndrome. With random hexamers, reverse transcription was performed on about 0.5 to 1 ug of RNA. TCRdb reanalysed the immunoSEQ multiplex PCR reads using MiXCR and keeps one entry per CDR3 protein. The sample records about 300,000 distinct CDR3 sequences, 90% to 95% being singletons. The sample consisted of CD4+ T cells from PBMCs. These TCRs come from a human donor with multiple sclerosis.

Details on this clonotype: Germline is not matched at one junction end, which may reflect a read error. The V and J genes are TRBV12-3 or TRBV12-4 and TRBJ2-3, with no clear D. CDR3 length: 14 amino acids. The CDR3 sequence is CTSTLGGASDTQYF. The CDR3 DNA reads as TGTACCAGCACCCTGGGCGGAGCCTCAGATACGCAGTATTTT.

This chain connects TRBV12-5 to TRBJ2-7; D unresolved. Trimming pared 7 bases from V and 5 bases from J, leaving 12 bases between. This CDR3 has 12 amino acids. The germline CDR1 and CDR2 sequences are LGHNT and FRNRAP. CDR3 sequence: CASVKVGDEQYF. CDR3 coding DNA: TGTGCTAGTGTTAAGGTTGGGGACGAGCAGTACTTC.

The CDR3 nucleotides are TGTGCCACCATACCGGACGGGAGACATGGAAACACCATATATTTT. Amino acids: CATIPDGRHGNTIYF. The chain combines TRBV24-1 with TRBJ1-3; D gene uncertain. The V and J ends lost 8 bases and 3 bases respectively, with 16 bases between them. Germline V gene data show CDR1 as KGHDR and CDR2 as SFDVKD. The CDR3 is 15 residues long.

The rearrangement joins TRBV7-3 to TRBJ2-3, with 8 bases identical to TRBD1. From germline, CDR1 is SGHTA and CDR2 FQGTGA. J lost 2 bases, V lost 5 bases, and 6 bases had no gene match. The CDR3 has 15 residues. CDR3 nucleotides: TGTGCCAGCAGCCCGGACAGGGAGCTCACAGATACGCAGTATTTT. It translates to CASSPDRELTDTQYF.

The J gene is TRBJ2-2, the V gene TRBV7-3, with unresolved D. Germline V lookup: CDR1 SGHTA, CDR2 FQGTGA. Trimming removed 5 bases from V and 0 bases from J, with 10 bases in between. The length of the CDR3 is 15 residues. The CDR3 DNA follows: TGTGCCAGCAGCCCTACGCAAGCGAACACCGGGGAGCTGTTTTTT. Its protein product is CASSPTQANTGELFF.

The chain combines TRBV12-3 or TRBV12-4 with TRBJ1-1; 8 nucleotides line up with TRBD1. The V gene end was trimmed by 5 bases and the J gene end by 5 bases; junction bases not matched to a gene: 4. The CDR3 sequence is 13 residues long. In nucleotides, the CDR3 is TGTGCCAGCAGTCCCAGGGGGCGTACTGAAGCTTTCTTT. Translation gives CASSPRGRTEAFF.

This sequence joins TRBV6-5 and TRBJ1-2; D is undetermined. The V and J ends lost 5 bases and 2 bases respectively, with 12 bases between them. CDR1 is MNHEY and CDR2 is SVGAGI in the germline V gene. The CDR3 length is 14 residues. CDR3 loop: CASSPERPNYGYTF. The CDR3 region has the DNA TGTGCCAGCAGTCCAGAGCGACCAAACTATGGCTACACCTTC.

This chain links TRBV5-1 with TRBJ2-1; a possible D gene is TRBD2 (5 bases). Germline loops: CDR1 SGHRS, CDR2 YFSETQ. V shed 0 bases and J shed 0 bases, with 10 bases lying between them. The CDR3 sequence is 16 residues long. This chain's CDR3 is CASSLAGVGSYNEQFF. The DNA of the CDR3 is TGCGCCAGCAGCTTGGCCGGGGTAGGCTCCTACAATGAGCAGTTCTTC.

V and J are TRBV5-4 and TRBJ2-1; 10 positions match TRBD1. Unmatched junction bases numbered 5, after V lost 0 bases and J lost 2 bases. The CDR3 is made up of 17 amino acids. CDR1 and CDR2 (germline): SGHNT, YYREEE (reference sequence). The CDR3 spells CASSLGQGAGAYNEQFF. CDR3 DNA: TGTGCCAGCAGCTTGGGACAGGGGGCCGGGGCCTACAATGAGCAGTTCTTC.

The chain uses TRBV11-3 and TRBJ1-2; D is uncertain. Trimming stripped 0 bases from V and 5 bases from J, with 13 bases between. The CDR3 is 15 residues long. Germline V lookup: CDR1 SGHNT, CDR2 YENEEA. The CDR3 coding sequence is TGTGCCAGCAGCTTAGATTGGAGAGGGCGGTATGGCTACACCTTC. This encodes CASSLDWRGRYGYTF.

The CDR3: CAWSGAAVLNTEAFF. The CDR3 DNA sequence: TGTGCCTGGAGTGGGGCTGCGGTGTTGAACACTGAAGCTTTCTTT. The chain uses TRBV30 and TRBJ1-1, with D unresolved. CDR1 and CDR2 (germline): GTSNPN, SVGIG (reference sequence). There are 15 residues in the CDR3. Trimming pared 1 base from V and 0 bases from J, leaving 12 bases between. The entire variable domain, with the rest obtained from reference TRBV30 and TRBJ1-1, is as follows: SQTIHQWPATLVQPVGSPLSLECTVEGTSNPNLYWYRQAAGRGLQLLFYSVGIGQISSEVPQNLSASRPQDRQFILSSKKLLLSDSGFYLCAWSGAAVLNTEAFFGQGTRLTVV.

This sequence joins TRBV12-3 or TRBV12-4 and TRBJ2-3; D is uncertain. Trimming took off 3 bases at V and 0 bases at J, with 4 bases between the two ends. This CDR3 has 13 amino acids. CDR3 nucleotides: TGTGCCAGCAGTTTGTGGAGCACAGATACGCAGTATTTT. It specifies CASSLWSTDTQYF.

The CDR3 reads CASSQGYADTQYF. The CDR3 DNA follows: TGTGCCAGCAGCCAAGGCTACGCAGATACGCAGTATTTT. The J gene is TRBJ2-3, the V gene TRBV3-1, with D unresolved. The CDR3 extends over 13 amino acids. Trimming took off 1 base at V and 4 bases at J, with 6 bases between the two ends. Germline V gives CDR1 LGHDT, CDR2 YNNKEL (reference sequence).

This rearrangement joins TRBV20-1 to TRBJ2-5; 10 bases fit TRBD2. Germline CDR1 and CDR2: DFQATT and SNEGSKA (reference sequence). The CDR3 extends over 14 amino acids. Unmatched junction bases numbered 5, after V lost 4 bases and J lost 3 bases. The CDR3 DNA follows: TGCAGTGCTACCAAAAGCGGGAGGGAAGAGACCCAGTACTTC. It specifies CSATKSGREETQYF.

The J gene is TRBJ1-2, the V gene TRBV12-3 or TRBV12-4; 8 nucleotides match TRBD1. The CDR3 loop spans 14 amino acids. After removal of 5 bases from V and 8 bases from J, the junction contained 10 bases not matched to a gene. CDR3 in DNA: TGTGCCAGCAGTCGACGACAGGGGTTGGAAGGCTACACCTTC. Its translation: CASSRRQGLEGYTF.

This clonotype showed up just once. J is TRBJ2-1 and V is TRBV12-3 or TRBV12-4; D remains unclear. V lost 3 bases, J lost 0 bases, and 9 bases lay in between. CDR3 length: 15 residues. The CDR3 DNA is TGTGCCAGCAGTTTGATCCCTTCCTCCTACAATGAGCAGTTCTTC. This gives the protein CASSLIPSSYNEQFF.

The chain recombines TRBV20-1 with TRBJ2-7; 15 nucleotides line up with TRBD2. Per the germline V gene, CDR1 is DFQATT and CDR2 is SNEGSKA (reference sequence). Trimming took 3 bases from V and 1 from J; bases not matched to a gene: 7. The CDR3 totals 17 residues. CDR3 sequence reads: CSARPGTSGRRSYEQYF. The CDR3, as DNA: TGCAGTGCTAGGCCCGGGACTAGCGGGAGGAGGTCCTACGAGCAGTACTTC.